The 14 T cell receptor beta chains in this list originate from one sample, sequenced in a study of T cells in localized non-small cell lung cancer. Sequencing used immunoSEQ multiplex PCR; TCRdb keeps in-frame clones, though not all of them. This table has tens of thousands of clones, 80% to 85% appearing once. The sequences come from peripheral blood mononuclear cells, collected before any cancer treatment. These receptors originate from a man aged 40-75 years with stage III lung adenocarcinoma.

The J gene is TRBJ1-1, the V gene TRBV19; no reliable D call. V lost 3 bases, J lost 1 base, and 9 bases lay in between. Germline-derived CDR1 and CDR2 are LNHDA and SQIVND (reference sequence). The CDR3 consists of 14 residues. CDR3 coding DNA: TGTGCCAGTAGTATCAAACCACCGAACACTGAAGCTTTCTTT. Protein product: CASSIKPPNTEAFF.

Written as DNA, the CDR3 is TGTGCCAGCAGCCCAAGGCAGGACAGTTCCTACGAGCAGTACTTC. It translates to CASSPRQDSSYEQYF. This chain uses TRBV4-2 with TRBJ2-7; tentative D call: TRBD1 (6 bases). CDR3 size: 15 residues. The V gene's germline CDR1 is LGHNA and CDR2 YNFKEQ. Between the trimmed V and J ends, which lost 4 bases and 1 base, there was a span of 14 bases.

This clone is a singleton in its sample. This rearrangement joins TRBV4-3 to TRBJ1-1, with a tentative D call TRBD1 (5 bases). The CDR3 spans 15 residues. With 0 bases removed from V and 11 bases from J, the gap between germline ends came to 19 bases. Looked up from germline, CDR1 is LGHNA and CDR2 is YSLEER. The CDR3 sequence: CASSQDPGQGQHAFF. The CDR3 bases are TGCGCCAGCAGCCAAGATCCCGGGCAGGGTCAACATGCTTTCTTT.

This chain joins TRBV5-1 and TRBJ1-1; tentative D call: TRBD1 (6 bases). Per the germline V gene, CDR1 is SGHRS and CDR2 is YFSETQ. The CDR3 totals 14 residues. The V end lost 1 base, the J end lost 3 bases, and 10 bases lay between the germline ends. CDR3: CASSLQGWDTEAFF. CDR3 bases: TGCGCCAGCAGCTTGCAGGGGTGGGACACTGAAGCTTTCTTT.

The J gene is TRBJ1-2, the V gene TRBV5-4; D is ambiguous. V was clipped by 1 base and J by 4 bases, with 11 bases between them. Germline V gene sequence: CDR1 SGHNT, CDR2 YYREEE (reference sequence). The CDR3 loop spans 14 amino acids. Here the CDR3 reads CASSLRESGYGYTF. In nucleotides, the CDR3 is TGTGCCAGCAGCTTGAGGGAAAGCGGCTATGGCTACACCTTC. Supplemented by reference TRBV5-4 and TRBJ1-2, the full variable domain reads ETGVTQSPTHLIKTRGQQVTLRCSSQSGHNTVSWYQQALGQGPQFIFQYYREEENGRGNFPPRFSGLQFPNYSSELNVNALELDDSALYLCASSLRESGYGYTFGSGTRLTVV.

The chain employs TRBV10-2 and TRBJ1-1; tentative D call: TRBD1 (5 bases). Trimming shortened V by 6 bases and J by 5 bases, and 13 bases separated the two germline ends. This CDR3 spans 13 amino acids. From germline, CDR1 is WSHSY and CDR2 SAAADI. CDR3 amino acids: CASSSGLKTEAFF. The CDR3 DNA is TGCGCCAGCAGCTCAGGGCTTAAGACTGAAGCTTTCTTT.

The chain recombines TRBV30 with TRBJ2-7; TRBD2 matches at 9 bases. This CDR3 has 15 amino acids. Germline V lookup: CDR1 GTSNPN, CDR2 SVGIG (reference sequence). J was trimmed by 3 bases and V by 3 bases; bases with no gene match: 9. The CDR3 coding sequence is TGTGCCTGGAGAGCAACTAGCGGGCATCTCTACGAGCAGTACTTC. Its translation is CAWRATSGHLYEQYF. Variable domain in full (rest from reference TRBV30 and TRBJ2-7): SQTIHQWPATLVQPVGSPLSLECTVEGTSNPNLYWYRQAAGRGLQLLFYSVGIGQISSEVPQNLSASRPQDRQFILSSKKLLLSDSGFYLCAWRATSGHLYEQYFGPGTRLTVT.

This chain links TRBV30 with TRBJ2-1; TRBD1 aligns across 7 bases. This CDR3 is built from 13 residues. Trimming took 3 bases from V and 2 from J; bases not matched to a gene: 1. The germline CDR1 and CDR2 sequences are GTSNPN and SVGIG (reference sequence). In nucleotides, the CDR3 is TGTGCCTGGAGCCAGGGGGCCTACAATGAGCAGTTCTTC. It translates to CAWSQGAYNEQFF.

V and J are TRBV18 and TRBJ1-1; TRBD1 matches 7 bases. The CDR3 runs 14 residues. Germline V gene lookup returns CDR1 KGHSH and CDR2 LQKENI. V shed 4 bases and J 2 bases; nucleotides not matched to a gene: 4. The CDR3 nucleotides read TGTGCCAGCTCACTACAGGGGACAAACACTGAAGCTTTCTTT. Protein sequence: CASSLQGTNTEAFF.

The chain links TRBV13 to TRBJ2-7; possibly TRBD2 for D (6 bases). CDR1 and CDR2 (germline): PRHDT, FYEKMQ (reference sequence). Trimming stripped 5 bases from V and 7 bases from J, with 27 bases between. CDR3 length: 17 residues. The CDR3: CASSPFETGEKGREQYF. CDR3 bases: TGTGCCAGCAGCCCCTTCGAGACTGGGGAGAAGGGGAGGGAGCAGTACTTC.

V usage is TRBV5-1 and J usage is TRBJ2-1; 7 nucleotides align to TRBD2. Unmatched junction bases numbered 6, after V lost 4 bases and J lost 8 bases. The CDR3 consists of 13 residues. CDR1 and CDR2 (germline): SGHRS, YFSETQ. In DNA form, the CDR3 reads TGCGCCAGCAGCCCCCGACTAGCCGATGAGCAGTTCTTC. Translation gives CASSPRLADEQFF.

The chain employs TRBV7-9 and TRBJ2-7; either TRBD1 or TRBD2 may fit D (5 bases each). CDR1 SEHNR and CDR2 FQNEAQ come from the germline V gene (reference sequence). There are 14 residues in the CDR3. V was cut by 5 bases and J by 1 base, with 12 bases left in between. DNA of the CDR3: TGTGCCAGCAGCCTCGGGACGGCGTCCTACGAGCAGTACTTC. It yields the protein CASSLGTASYEQYF.

DNA of the CDR3: TGTGCCAGCAGTTTATCGACAGCGGGCACTGAAGCTTTCTTT. Its translation is CASSLSTAGTEAFF. The V and J genes are TRBV27 and TRBJ1-1; tentatively, D is TRBD1 (5 bases). Germline values: CDR1 MNHEY, CDR2 SMNVEV (reference sequence). The CDR3 is 14 amino acids. Trimming took 0 bases from V and 4 from J, leaving 9 bases between them.

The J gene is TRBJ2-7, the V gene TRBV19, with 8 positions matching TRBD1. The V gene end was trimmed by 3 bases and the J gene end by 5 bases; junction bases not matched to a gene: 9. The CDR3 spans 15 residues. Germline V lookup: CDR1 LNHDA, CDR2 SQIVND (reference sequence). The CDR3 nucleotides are TGTGCCAGTAGTATGGCAGGGGGCATAAGGAACGAGCAGTACTTC. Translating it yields CASSMAGGIRNEQYF.